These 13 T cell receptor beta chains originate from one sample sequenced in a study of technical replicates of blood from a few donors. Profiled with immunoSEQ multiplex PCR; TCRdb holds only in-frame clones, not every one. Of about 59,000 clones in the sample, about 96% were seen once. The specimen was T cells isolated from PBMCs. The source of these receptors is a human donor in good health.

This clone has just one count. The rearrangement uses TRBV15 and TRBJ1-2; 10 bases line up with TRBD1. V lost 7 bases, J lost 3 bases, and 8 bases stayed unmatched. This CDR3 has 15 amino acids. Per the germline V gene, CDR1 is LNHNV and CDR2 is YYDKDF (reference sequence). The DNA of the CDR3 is TGTGCCACCACCACCCGGGACAGGGGACACTATGGCTACACCTTC. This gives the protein CATTTRDRGHYGYTF. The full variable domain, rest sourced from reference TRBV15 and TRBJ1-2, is DAMVIQNPRYQVTQFGKPVTLSCSQTLNHNVMYWYQQKSSQAPKLLFHYYDKDFNNEADTPDNFQSRRPNTSFCFLDIRSPGLGDTAMYLCATTTRDRGHYGYTFGSGTRLTVV.

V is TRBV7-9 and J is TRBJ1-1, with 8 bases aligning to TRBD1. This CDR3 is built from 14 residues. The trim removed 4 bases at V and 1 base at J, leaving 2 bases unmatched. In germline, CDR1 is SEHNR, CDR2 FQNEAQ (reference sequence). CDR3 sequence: CASSSGGGNTEAFF. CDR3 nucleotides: TGTGCCAGCAGCTCAGGGGGCGGGAACACTGAAGCTTTCTTT.

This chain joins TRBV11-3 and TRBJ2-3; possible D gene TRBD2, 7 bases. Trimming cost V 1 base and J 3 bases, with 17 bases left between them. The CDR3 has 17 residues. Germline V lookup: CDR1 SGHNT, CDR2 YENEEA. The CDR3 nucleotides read TGTGCCAGCAGCTTAGGGGATAGGGGGGGTTCGACAGATACGCAGTATTTT. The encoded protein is CASSLGDRGGSTDTQYF.

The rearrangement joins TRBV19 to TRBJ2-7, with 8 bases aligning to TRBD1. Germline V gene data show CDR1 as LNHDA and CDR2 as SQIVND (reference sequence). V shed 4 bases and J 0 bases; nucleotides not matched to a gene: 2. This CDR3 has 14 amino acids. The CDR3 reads CASSTTGGSYEQYF. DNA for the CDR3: TGTGCCAGTAGTACCACAGGGGGCTCCTACGAGCAGTACTTC.

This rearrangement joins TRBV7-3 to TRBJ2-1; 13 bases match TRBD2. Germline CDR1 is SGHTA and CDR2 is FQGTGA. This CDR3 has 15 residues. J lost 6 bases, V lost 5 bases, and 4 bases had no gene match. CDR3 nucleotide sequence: TGTGCCAGCAGCCCTACTAGCGGGGGGGCCAATGAGCAGTTCTTC. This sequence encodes CASSPTSGGANEQFF. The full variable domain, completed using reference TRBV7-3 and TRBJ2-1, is GAGVSQTPSNKVTEKGKYVELRCDPISGHTALYWYRQSLGQGPEFLIYFQGTGAADDSGLPNDRFFAVRPEGSVSTLKIQRTERGDSAVYLCASSPTSGGANEQFFGPGTRLTVL.

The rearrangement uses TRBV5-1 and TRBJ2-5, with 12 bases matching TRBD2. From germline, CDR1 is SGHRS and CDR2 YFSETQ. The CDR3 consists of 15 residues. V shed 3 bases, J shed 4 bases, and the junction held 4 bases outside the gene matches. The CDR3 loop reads CASSSSGGAVETQYF. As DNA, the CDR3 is TGCGCCAGCAGCTCTAGCGGGGGGGCTGTAGAGACCCAGTACTTC.

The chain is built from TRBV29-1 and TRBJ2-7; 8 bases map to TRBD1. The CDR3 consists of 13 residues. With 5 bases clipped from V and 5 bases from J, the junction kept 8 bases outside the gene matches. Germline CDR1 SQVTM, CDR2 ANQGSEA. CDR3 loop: CSVTGGSHHEQYF. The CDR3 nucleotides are TGCAGCGTTACAGGGGGATCACACCACGAGCAGTACTTC.

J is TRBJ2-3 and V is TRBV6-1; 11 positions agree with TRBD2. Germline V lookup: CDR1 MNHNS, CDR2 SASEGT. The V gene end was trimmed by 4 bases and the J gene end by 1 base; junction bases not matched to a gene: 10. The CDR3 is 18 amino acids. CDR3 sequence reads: CASSALAGGDGGTDTQYF. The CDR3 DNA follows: TGTGCCAGCAGTGCCCTAGCGGGGGGCGATGGGGGCACAGATACGCAGTATTTT.

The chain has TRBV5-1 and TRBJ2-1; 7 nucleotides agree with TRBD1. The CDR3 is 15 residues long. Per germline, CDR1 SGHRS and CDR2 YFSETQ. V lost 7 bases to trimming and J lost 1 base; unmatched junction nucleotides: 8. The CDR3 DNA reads TGCGCCAGCCGCAAGGGCAGGGGGTCCTACAATGAGCAGTTCTTC. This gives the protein CASRKGRGSYNEQFF. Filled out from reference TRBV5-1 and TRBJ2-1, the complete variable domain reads KAGVTQTPRYLIKTRGQQVTLSCSPISGHRSVSWYQQTPGQGLQFLFEYFSETQRNKGNFPGRFSGRQFSNSRSEMNVSTLELGDSALYLCASRKGRGSYNEQFFGPGTRLTVL.

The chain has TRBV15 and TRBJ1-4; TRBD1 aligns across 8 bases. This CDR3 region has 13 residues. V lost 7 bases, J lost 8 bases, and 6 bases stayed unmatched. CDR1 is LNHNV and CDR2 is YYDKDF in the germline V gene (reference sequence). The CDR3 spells CATTRGTGEKLFF. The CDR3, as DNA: TGTGCCACCACCCGAGGGACAGGAGAAAAACTGTTTTTT.

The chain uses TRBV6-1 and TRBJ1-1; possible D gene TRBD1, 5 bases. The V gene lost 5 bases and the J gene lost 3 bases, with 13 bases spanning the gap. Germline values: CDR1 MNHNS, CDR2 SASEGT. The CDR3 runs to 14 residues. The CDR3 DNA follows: TGTGCCAGCAGTTCGGGGGACGGGTACACTGAAGCTTTCTTT. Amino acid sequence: CASSSGDGYTEAFF.

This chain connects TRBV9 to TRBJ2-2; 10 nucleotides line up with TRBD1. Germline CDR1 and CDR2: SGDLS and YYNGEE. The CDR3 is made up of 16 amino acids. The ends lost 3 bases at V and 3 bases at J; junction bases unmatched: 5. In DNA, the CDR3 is TGTGCCAGCAGCGGGGGGGACAGGGGATACACCGGGGAGCTGTTTTTT. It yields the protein CASSGGDRGYTGELFF.

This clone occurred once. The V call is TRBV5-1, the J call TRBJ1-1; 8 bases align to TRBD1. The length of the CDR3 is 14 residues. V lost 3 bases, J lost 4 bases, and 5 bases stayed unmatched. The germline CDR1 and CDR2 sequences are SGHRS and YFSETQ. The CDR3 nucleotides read TGCGCCAGCAGCTCGAAGACAGGGGCCACTGAAGCTTTCTTT. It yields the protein CASSSKTGATEAFF. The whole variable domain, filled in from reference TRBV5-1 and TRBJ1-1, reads KAGVTQTPRYLIKTRGQQVTLSCSPISGHRSVSWYQQTPGQGLQFLFEYFSETQRNKGNFPGRFSGRQFSNSRSEMNVSTLELGDSALYLCASSSKTGATEAFFGQGTRLTVV.